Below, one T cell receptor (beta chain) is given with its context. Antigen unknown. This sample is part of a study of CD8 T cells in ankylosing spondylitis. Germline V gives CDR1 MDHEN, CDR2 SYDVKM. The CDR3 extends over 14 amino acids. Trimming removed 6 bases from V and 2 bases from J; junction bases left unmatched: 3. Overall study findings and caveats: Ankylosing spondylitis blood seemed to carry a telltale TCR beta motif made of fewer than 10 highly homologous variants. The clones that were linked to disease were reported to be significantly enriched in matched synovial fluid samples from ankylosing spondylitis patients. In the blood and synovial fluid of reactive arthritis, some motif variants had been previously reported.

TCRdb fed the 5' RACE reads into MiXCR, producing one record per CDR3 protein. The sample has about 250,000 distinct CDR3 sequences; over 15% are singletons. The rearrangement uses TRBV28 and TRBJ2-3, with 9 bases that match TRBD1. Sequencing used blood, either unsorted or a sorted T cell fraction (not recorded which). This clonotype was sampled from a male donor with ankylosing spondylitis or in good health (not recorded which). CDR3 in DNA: TGTGCCAGCAGCTGGACAGGGGTCACAGATACGCAGTATTTT. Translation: CASSWTGVTDTQYF. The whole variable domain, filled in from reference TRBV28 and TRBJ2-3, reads DVKVTQSSRYLVKRTGEKVFLECVQDMDHENMFWYRQDPGLGLRLIYFSYDVKMKEKGDIPEGYSVSREKKERFSLILESASTNQTSMYLCASSWTGVTDTQYFGPGTRLTVL.